Below, one T cell receptor (beta chain) is given with its context. Antigen unknown. The method was immunoSEQ multiplex PCR; TCRdb's version includes in-frame clones alone and lacks a portion of them. The sample consists of 1.4 million to 1.5 million clones, about 96% of them appearing once. The V end lost 6 bases, the J end lost 2 bases, and 8 bases lay between the germline ends. The CDR3 covers 14 residues. Germline V gene sequence: CDR1 SGHTA, CDR2 FQGTGA. This entry is derived from a study of shared clonotypes between healthy human individuals. Study as a whole: The study used three CD4 naive, three CD4 memory, two CD8 naive and one CD8 memory plate per donor.

Study outcomes and limitations: Estimated richness values were generally larger in naive subsets than in memory subsets.

The chain uses TRBV7-3 and TRBJ2-6, with D maybe TRBD2 (6 bases). The TCR was taken from a man aged 25-45 years in good health. Sequencing used naive CD4+ T cells sorted from blood. The subset was: CD45RA+ positively selected. The CDR3 sequence: CASSREPGANVLTF. DNA for the CDR3: TGTGCCAGCAGTCGGGAGCCTGGGGCCAACGTCCTGACTTTC.